This T cell receptor (beta chain) came from a study of post-analysis software for immune sequencing data. Unique molecular identifiers had been added to the TCR beta cDNA libraries. Via MiXCR, TCRdb re-called the PCR reads, giving one row per CDR3 protein. The table lists around 200,000 distinct CDR3 sequences, about 30% of them singletons, with less than 4% in the top ten. This clonotype has a count of ten or more. The antigen remains unidentified. This CDR3 is built from 16 residues. V shed 0 bases and J shed 1 base, with 12 bases lying between them. Germline V gene data show CDR1 as SGHRS and CDR2 as YFSETQ. Study findings and constraints: Among roughly 5 TRBV segments more frequent in patients than controls were TRBV5-6, TRBV5-1 and TRBV20-1.

The chain has TRBV5-1 and TRBJ2-3; D remains ambiguous. Sequencing was done on a sample of blood. This TCR came from a girl aged 2-17 years with multiple sclerosis. The CDR3 loop reads CASSLALLTRTDTQYF. The CDR3 DNA reads TGCGCCAGCAGCTTGGCCCTCCTTACACGCACAGATACGCAGTATTTT.